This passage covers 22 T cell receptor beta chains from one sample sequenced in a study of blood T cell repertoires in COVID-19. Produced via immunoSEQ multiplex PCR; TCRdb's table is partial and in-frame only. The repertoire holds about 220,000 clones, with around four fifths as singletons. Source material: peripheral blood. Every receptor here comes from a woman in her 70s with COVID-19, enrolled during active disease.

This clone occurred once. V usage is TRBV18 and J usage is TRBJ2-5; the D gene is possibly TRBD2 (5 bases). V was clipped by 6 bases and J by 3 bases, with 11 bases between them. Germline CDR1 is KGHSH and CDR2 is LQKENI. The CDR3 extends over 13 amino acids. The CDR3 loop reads CASSALEKETQYF. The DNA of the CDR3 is TGTGCCAGCTCGGCACTAGAGAAAGAGACCCAGTACTTC.

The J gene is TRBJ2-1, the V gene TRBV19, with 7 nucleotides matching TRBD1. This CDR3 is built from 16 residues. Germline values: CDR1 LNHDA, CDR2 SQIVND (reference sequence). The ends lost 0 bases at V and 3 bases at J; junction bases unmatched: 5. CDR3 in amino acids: CASSIDQGGGYNEQFF. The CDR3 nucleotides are TGTGCCAGTAGTATAGATCAAGGGGGCGGCTACAATGAGCAGTTCTTC.

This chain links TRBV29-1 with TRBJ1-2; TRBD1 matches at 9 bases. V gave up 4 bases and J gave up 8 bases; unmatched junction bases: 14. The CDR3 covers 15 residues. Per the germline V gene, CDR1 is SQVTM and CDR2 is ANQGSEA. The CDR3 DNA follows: TGCAGCGTTGCAACGGACAGGGGATTACTTGGAGGCTACACCTTC. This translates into CSVATDRGLLGGYTF.

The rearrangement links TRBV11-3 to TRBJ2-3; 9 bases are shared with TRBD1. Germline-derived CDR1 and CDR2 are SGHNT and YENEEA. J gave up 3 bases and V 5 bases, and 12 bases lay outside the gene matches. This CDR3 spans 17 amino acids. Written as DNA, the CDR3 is TGTGCCAGCAGCCGTCTACCGGGACAGGGAGGGACAGATACGCAGTATTTT. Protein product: CASSRLPGQGGTDTQYF.

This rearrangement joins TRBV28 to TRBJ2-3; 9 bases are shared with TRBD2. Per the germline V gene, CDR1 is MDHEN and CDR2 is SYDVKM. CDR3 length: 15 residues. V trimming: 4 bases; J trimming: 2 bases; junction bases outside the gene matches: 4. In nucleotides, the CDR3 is TGTGCCAGCAGTTCGACTAGCGGTCACACAGATACGCAGTATTTT. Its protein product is CASSSTSGHTDTQYF.

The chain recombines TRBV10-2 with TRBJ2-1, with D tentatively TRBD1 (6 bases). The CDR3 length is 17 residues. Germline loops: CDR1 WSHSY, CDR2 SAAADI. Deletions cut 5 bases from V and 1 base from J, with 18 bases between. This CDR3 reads CASSPLQGQISYNEQFF. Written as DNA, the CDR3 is TGCGCCAGCAGTCCTCTCCAAGGACAGATTTCCTACAATGAGCAGTTCTTC.

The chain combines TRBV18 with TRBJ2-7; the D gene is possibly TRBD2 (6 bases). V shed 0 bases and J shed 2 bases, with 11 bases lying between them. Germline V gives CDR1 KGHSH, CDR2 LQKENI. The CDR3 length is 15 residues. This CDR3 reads CASSPPGGAAYEQYF. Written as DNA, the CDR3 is TGTGCCAGCTCACCACCTGGAGGGGCCGCCTACGAGCAGTACTTC.

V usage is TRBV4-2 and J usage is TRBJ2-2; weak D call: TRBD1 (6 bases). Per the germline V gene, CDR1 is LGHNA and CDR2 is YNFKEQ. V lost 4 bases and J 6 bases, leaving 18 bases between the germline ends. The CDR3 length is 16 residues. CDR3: CASSRDMGAGAGELFF. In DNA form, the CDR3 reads TGTGCCAGCAGCCGCGACATGGGGGCAGGTGCCGGGGAGCTGTTTTTT.

CDR3 sequence (DNA): TGTGCCAGCAGCCAGACAGGGATGAACACTGAAGCTTTCTTT. Protein product: CASSQTGMNTEAFF. This sequence joins TRBV7-9 and TRBJ1-1, with 7 bases fitting TRBD1. Trimming took 5 bases from V and 0 from J; bases not matched to a gene: 3. This CDR3 has 14 residues. CDR1 is SEHNR, CDR2 FQNEAQ, per germline (reference sequence).

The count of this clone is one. This CDR3 is CASSVSPTLQAFF. CDR3 nucleotide sequence: TGTGCCAGCAGCGTATCGCCCACCCTACAAGCTTTCTTT. This sequence joins TRBV9 and TRBJ1-1; the D is unclear. The V and J ends lost 1 base and 9 bases respectively, with 13 bases between them. The CDR3 consists of 13 residues. Germline CDR1 reads SGDLS; CDR2 reads YYNGEE.

CDR3 region: CASSLMQGAQPQHF. The CDR3 coding sequence is TGTGCCAGCAGCTTAATGCAGGGGGCTCAGCCCCAGCATTTT. This chain links TRBV7-2 with TRBJ1-5; TRBD1 matches 8 bases. V lost 2 bases and J lost 6; bases outside the gene matches: 3. Germline V gene data show CDR1 as SGHTA and CDR2 as FQGNSA. This CDR3 is built from 14 residues.

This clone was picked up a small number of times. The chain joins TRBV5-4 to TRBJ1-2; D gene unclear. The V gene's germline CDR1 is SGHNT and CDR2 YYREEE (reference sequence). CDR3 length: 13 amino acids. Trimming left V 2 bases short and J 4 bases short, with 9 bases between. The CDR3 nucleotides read TGTGCCAGCAGCTTTTTAACGGGCTATGGCTACACCTTC. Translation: CASSFLTGYGYTF.

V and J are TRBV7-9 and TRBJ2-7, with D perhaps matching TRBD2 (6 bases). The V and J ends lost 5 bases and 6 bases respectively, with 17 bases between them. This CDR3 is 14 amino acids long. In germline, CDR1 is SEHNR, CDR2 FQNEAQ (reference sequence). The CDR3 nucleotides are TGTGCCAGCAGCCTCCCCAGGAGGGGCTCCGAGCAGTACTTC. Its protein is CASSLPRRGSEQYF.

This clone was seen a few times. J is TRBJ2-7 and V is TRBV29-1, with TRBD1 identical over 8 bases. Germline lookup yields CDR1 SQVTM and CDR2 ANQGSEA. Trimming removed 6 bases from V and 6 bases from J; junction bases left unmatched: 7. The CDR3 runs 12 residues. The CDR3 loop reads CSVETGAIEQYF. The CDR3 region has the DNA TGCAGCGTGGAGACAGGGGCCATCGAGCAGTACTTC.

In DNA form, the CDR3 reads TGTGCCTGGAGGCCTCCTAGCGGGGACACCGGGGAGCTGTTTTTT. This encodes CAWRPPSGDTGELFF. This sequence joins TRBV30 and TRBJ2-2; TRBD2 matches 9 bases. The CDR3 is 15 residues long. Germline V lookup: CDR1 GTSNPN, CDR2 SVGIG (reference sequence). V dropped 3 bases and J dropped 3; count of bases not matched to a gene: 5.

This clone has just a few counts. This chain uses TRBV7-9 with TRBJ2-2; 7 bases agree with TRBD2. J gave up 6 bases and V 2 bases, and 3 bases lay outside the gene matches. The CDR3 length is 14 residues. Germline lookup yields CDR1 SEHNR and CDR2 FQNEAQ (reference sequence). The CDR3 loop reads CASSLSGKAGELFF. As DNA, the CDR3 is TGTGCCAGCAGCTTAAGCGGGAAGGCCGGGGAGCTGTTTTTT. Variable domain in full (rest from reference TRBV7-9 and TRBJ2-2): DTGVSQNPRHKITKRGQNVTFRCDPISEHNRLYWYRQTLGQGPEFLTYFQNEAQLEKSRLLSDRFSAERPKGSFSTLEIQRTEQGDSAMYLCASSLSGKAGELFFGEGSRLTVL.

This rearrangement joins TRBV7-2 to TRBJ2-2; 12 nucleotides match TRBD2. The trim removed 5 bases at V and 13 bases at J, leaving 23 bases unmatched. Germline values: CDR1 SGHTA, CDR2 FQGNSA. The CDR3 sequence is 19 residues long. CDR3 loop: CASSPQVSLAGGPYSGLFF. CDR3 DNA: TGTGCCAGCAGCCCCCAAGTAAGTCTAGCGGGAGGGCCTTATTCTGGGCTGTTTTTT.

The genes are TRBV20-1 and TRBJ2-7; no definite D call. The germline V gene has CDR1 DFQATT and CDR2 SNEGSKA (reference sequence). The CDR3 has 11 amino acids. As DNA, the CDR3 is TGCAGCGGGTTTGGGTCCTACGAGCAGTACTTC. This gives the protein CSGFGSYEQYF.

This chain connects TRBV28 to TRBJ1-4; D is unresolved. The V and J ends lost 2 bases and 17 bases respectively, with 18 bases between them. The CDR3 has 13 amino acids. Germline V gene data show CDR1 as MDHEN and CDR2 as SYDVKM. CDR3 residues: CASSLPLQKPQFF. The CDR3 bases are TGTGCCAGCAGTTTACCCCTGCAGAAACCCCAATTTTTT.

The chain's CDR3 is CASSSSTGTSAYNEQFF. CDR3 DNA: TGTGCCAGCAGCTCTTCTACCGGGACTAGCGCTTACAATGAGCAGTTCTTC. This chain connects TRBV7-9 to TRBJ2-1; 10 positions match TRBD2. Trimming cost V 4 bases and J 4 bases; bases outside gene matches: 10. CDR1 is SEHNR, CDR2 FQNEAQ, per germline (reference sequence). This CDR3 contains 17 residues.

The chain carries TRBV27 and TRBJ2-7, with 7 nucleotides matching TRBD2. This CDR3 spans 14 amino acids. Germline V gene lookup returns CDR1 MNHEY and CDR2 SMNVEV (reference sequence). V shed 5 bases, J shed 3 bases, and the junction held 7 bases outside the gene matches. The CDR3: CASSLKSGNYEQYF. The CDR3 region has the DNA TGTGCCAGCAGTCTCAAGAGCGGGAACTACGAGCAGTACTTC.

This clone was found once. CDR3 nucleotide sequence: TGTGCCATCATTCCGGACAGGAATGTTGGAGGCTACACCTTC. Its translation is CAIIPDRNVGGYTF. The chain carries TRBV10-3 and TRBJ1-2; TRBD1 aligns across 7 bases. CDR3 length equals 14 residues. V lost 7 bases and J lost 8; bases outside the gene matches: 13. Germline CDR1 ENHRY, CDR2 SYGVKD.